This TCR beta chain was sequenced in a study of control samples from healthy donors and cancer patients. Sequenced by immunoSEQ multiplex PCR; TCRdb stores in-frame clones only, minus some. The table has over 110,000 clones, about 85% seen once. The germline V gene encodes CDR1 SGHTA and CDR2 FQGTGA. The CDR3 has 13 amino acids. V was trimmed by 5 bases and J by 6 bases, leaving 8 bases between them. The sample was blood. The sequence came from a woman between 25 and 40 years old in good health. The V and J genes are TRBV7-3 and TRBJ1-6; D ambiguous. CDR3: CASSTTPNSPLHF. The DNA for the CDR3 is TGTGCCAGCAGCACGACACCTAATTCACCCCTCCACTTT. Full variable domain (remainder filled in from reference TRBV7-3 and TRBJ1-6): GAGVSQTPSNKVTEKGKYVELRCDPISGHTALYWYRQSLGQGPEFLIYFQGTGAADDSGLPNDRFFAVRPEGSVSTLKIQRTERGDSAVYLCASSTTPNSPLHFGNGTRLTVT.